In its sample, the clone carrying this T cell receptor beta chain was seen a few times. Under the authors' procedure: Amplification from reference gene primers served as the basis for estimated nucleated cell counts. Sequencing used immunoSEQ multiplex PCR; TCRdb keeps in-frame clones, though not all of them. The V and J calls and clone size were taken over from that table, and D and trimming were inferred from the DNA. The repertoire includes over 85,000 clones, around nine tenths of them detected once, and 7% to 8.5% sits in the top ten. This sample is drawn from a study of blood T cell repertoires in COVID-19. Study information: From the United States, Italy and Spain came samples of acute and convalescent COVID-19.

V was cut by 1 base and J by 2 bases, with 5 bases left in between. Germline assignment: CDR1 SGHDN and CDR2 FVKESK. CDR3 length: 13 amino acids. This receptor was taken from a woman in her seventies with acute or convalescent COVID-19. The chain joins TRBV14 to TRBJ1-2, with D unresolved. The sequenced sample consisted of peripheral blood. CDR3 in amino acids: CASSQVPNYGYTF. In nucleotides, the CDR3 is TGTGCCAGCAGCCAAGTCCCGAACTATGGCTACACCTTC.